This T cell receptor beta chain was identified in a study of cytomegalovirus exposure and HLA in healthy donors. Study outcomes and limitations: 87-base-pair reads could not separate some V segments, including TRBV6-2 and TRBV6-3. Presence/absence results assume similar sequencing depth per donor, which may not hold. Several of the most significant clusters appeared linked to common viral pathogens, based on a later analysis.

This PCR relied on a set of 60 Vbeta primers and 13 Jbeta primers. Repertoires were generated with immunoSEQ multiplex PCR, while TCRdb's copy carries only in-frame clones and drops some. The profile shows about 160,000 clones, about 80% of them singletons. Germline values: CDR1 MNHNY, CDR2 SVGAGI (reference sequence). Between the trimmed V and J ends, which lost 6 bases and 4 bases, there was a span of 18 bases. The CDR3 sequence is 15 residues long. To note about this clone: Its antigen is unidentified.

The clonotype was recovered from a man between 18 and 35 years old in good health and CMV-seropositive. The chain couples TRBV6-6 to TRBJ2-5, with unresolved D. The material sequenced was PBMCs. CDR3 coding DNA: TGTGCCAGCAGCTCCGGTGAGACTGACGTAGAGACCCAGTACTTC. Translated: CASSSGETDVETQYF.